This T cell receptor beta chain was found in a study of blood T cell repertoires in COVID-19. Original data processing: Reference gene primers were amplified, and this amplification served to estimate nucleated cell counts. Data came from immunoSEQ multiplex PCR; TCRdb stores just in-frame clones and leaves some out. That table furnishes V, J and clone size, whereas the DNA furnished D and trimming. The sample consists of approximately 70,000 clones, around 82% of them appearing once. Germline CDR1 SGHDT, CDR2 YYEEEE. V was pared by 0 bases and J by 6 bases, with 3 bases of the junction left unmatched. The CDR3 extends over 14 amino acids.

This chain connects TRBV5-6 to TRBJ1-1; 9 bases map to TRBD1. The sample taken for sequencing was peripheral blood. This receptor was taken from a woman aged 60 to 75 with acute or convalescent COVID-19. DNA for the CDR3: TGTGCCAGCAGCTTGGCACAGGGGGCGGCTGAAGCTTTCTTT. Translating gives CASSLAQGAAEAFF.